Sequencing of this T cell receptor beta chain was carried out in a study of CD8 T cells in ankylosing spondylitis (dated 2017 in TCRdb). About the investigation overall: To find TCR variants linked to disease, the study profiled T cell receptor beta repertoires in ankylosing spondylitis patients and healthy donors. The full study cohort was made up of about 25 ankylosing spondylitis patients and roughly 100 healthy donors. Peripheral blood samples were taken, and synovial fluid was additionally collected from ankylosing spondylitis patients. General findings and caveats noted by the study authors: In peripheral blood, the disease-linked clones were found at relatively low frequencies and had a CD8+ phenotype. Some motif variants had previously been reported in the synovial fluid and blood of reactive arthritis patients, which suggests shared mechanisms of disease initiation. A TCR beta motif made up of several highly homologous amino acid variants appeared to be characteristic of blood from ankylosing spondylitis patients. Significant enrichment of the disease-linked clones was reported in matched synovial fluid samples from ankylosing spondylitis patients.

Sequenced on an Illumina HiSeq 2500. Quantitative 5'-RACE with molecular barcodes was the method used to prepare the TCR beta libraries. The original methods were these. To identify disease-linked TCR variants, a new computational method was used, one built on a probabilistic model of VDJ rearrangement. Using fastp trimming at Q25 and MiXCR clonotype assembly, TCRdb reanalyzed the public sequencing data and kept in-frame beta chains. Entries are consolidated by CDR3 protein sequence, retaining the most common genes and DNA. Here the V and J calls rest on TCRdb's processing, not on the authors' analysis. The sample contains 330,000 or so distinct CDR3 sequences, less than 10% of them found a single time. The top ten constitute 13% to 15% of the sample. The CDR3 goes from the cysteine to the phenylalanine over 15 residues. Left in the record is the CDR3 DNA by itself, 45 bases read in frame from the first base. The V and J ends are trimmed by 2 bases and 4 bases, leaving 9 bases between them.

With regard to this clonotype: The target of this receptor is not known. No quality values exist for individual bases; no much larger clone is one base distant.

The receptor was isolated from a male donor with ankylosing spondylitis. The sequence joins TRBV12-3 or TRBV12-4 to TRBJ2-6; the D gene is unclear. Sample: blood, either unsorted or a sorted T cell fraction (not recorded which). The sequenced DNA is TGTGCCAGCAGTTTAACGGGTCCCGGGGCCAACGTCCTGACTTTC. Its protein reads: CASSLTGPGANVLTF.